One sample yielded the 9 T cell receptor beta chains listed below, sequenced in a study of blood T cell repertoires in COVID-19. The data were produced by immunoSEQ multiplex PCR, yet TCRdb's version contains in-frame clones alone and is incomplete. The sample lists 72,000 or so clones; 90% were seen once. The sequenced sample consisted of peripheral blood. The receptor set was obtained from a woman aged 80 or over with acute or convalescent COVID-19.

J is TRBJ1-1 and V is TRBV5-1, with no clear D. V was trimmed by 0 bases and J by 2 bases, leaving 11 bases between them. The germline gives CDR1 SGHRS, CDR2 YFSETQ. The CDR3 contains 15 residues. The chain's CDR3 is CASSLAEQFNTEAFF. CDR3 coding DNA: TGCGCCAGCAGCTTGGCCGAACAGTTTAACACTGAAGCTTTCTTT.

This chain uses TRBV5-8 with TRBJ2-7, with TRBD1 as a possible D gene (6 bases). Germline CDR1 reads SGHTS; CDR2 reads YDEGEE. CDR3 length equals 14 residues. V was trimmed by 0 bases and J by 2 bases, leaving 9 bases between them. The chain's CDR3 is CASSLAGTTYEQYF. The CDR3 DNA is TGTGCCAGCAGCTTGGCAGGGACAACCTACGAGCAGTACTTC.

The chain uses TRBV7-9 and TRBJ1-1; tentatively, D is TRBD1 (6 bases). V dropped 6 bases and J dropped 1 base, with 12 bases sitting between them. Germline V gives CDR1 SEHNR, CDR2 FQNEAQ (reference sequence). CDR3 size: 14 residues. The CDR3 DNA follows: TGTGCCAGCAGAGCCGGGACACCGAACACTGAAGCTTTCTTT. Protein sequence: CASRAGTPNTEAFF.

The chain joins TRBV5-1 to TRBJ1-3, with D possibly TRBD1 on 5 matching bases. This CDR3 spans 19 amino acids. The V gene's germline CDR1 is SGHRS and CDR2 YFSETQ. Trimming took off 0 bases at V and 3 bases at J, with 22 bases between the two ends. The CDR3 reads CASSLDRSAGSAYGNTIYF. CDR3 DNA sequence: TGCGCCAGCAGCTTGGATAGGTCGGCAGGGTCTGCGTATGGAAACACCATATATTTT.

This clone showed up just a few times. CDR3 in DNA: TGCGCCAGCAGCTTGCAGTCTAGCAGTACAGATACGCAGTATTTT. Its protein is CASSLQSSSTDTQYF. The chain links TRBV5-1 to TRBJ2-3; a possible D gene is TRBD2 (5 bases). CDR3 length: 15 amino acids. The germline CDR1 and CDR2 sequences are SGHRS and YFSETQ. Trimming shortened V by 1 base and J by 3 bases, and 12 bases separated the two germline ends.

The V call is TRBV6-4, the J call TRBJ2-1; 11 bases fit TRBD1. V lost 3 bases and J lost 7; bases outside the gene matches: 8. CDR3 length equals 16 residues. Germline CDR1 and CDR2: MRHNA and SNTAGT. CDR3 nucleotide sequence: TGTGCCAGCAGTGAACAAGGACAGGGGGCGCCGAATGAGCAGTTCTTC. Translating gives CASSEQGQGAPNEQFF.

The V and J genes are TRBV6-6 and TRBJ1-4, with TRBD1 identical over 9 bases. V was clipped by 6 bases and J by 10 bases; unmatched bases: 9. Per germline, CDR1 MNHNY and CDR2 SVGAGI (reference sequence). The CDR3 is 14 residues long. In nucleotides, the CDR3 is TGTGCCAGCAGCAGTGGGACAGGGCGGGGAAAACTGTTTTTT. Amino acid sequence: CASSSGTGRGKLFF.

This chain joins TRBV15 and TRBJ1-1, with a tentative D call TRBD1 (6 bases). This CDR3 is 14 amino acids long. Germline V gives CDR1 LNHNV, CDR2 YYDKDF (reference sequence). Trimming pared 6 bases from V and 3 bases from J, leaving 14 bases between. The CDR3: CATRIRGGYTEAFF. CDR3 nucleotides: TGTGCCACCAGGATCAGGGGAGGGTACACTGAAGCTTTCTTT.

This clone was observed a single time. CDR3 bases: TGTGCCAGCAAGGGCGGGAGCTCCTACAATGAGCAGTTCTTC. Amino acids: CASKGGSSYNEQFF. The chain carries TRBV2 and TRBJ2-1; 7 bases line up with TRBD2. The CDR3 has 14 residues. The germline CDR1 and CDR2 sequences are SNHLY and FYNNEI. V lost 7 bases and J lost 0; bases outside the gene matches: 3.